This TCR beta chain was retrieved from a study of blood T cell repertoires in COVID-19 (dated by TCRdb to between 2020 and 2021). With regard to the full study: Samples from collaborators originated in the United States, Italy and Spain and spanned both the acute and convalescent phases of COVID-19. The samples were drawn from two sources: the first 160 participants of the ongoing ImmuneRACE study, and 1,254 subjects contributed by 6 global collaborators. HLA class I and class II types, where available, came from metadata supplied by the sample provider rather than from assay-based typing. A freely available public database, intended as a resource for researchers studying the immune response to SARS-CoV-2, is where the repertoires were released. The sample metadata nearly always contained a de-identified subject ID, COVID-19 status, age in years and sex. The prospective study material was composed of cDNA or gDNA derived from T cells, B-cell-depleted T cells, or PBMCs. The dataset comprised deeply sampled blood TCRbeta repertoires from subjects exposed to, actively infected with, or recovered from COVID-19.

At one collaborating source in Seattle, patients were enrolled during active infection and were followed longitudinally through the course of disease. Whole blood was collected in K2EDTA tubes by collaborating institutions according to the institutions' own protocols. For TCRbeta analysis, collaborators shipped samples as frozen whole blood, isolated PBMCs, or DNA extracted from either of those sample types. The germline V gene gives CDR1 as SGHTS and CDR2 as YDEGEE. V lost 3 bases and J lost 3 bases; the stretch between them is 17 bases long. Measured from the cysteine to the phenylalanine, the CDR3 is 16 residues long. The entry retains the CDR3 DNA only, 48 bases that are in frame from base 1. TCRbeta CDR3 regions were amplified from genomic DNA using the immunoSEQ Assay, a bias-controlled multiplex PCR. The paper's processing steps were these. The number of nucleated cells in each sample was estimated by amplification of reference gene primers within the assay. Sequence reads were collapsed and filtered to measure the absolute abundance of every unique TCRbeta CDR3 rearrangement. For each sample, productive Simpson clonality was calculated as the square root of Simpson's diversity index across productive rearrangements. Not all clones reach the TCRdb copy of this immuneACCESS table, which keeps in-frame sequences only. Checked studies attribute under half of the gap to unresolved V genes and leave the rest unexplained. Clone size and V and J calls were adopted from that table, with D and trimming inferred from the DNA. This sample lists a few hundred thousand clones; approximately 88% were detected once. In total, the top ten clones hold over 9.5% of the sample.

As to this clone: Its antigen remains undetermined. No much larger clonotype is one base removed from it; base qualities were not supplied.

The full study reports these points: How much clinical and demographic metadata was included differed by source and by participant, and the metadata was provided uncurated.

The TCR sequence derives from a woman between 50 and 59 years old with COVID-19, enrolled during active disease. Recombination connected TRBV5-8 to TRBJ2-3; D gene: possibly TRBD2, on 5 matching bases. The sample was peripheral blood. The sequenced DNA is TGTGCCAGCAGCTGGCGCTCGGGGTTAGGGACAGATACGCAGTATTTT. This sequence encodes CASSWRSGLGTDTQYF. Reference TRBV5-8 and TRBJ2-3 proteins supply the regions before and after the CDR3; the full variable domain is: EAGVTQSPTHLIKTRGQQATLRCSPISGHTSVYWYQQALGLGLQFLLWYDEGEERNRGNFPPRFSGRQFPNYSSELNVNALELEDSALYLCASSWRSGLGTDTQYFGPGTRLTVL.